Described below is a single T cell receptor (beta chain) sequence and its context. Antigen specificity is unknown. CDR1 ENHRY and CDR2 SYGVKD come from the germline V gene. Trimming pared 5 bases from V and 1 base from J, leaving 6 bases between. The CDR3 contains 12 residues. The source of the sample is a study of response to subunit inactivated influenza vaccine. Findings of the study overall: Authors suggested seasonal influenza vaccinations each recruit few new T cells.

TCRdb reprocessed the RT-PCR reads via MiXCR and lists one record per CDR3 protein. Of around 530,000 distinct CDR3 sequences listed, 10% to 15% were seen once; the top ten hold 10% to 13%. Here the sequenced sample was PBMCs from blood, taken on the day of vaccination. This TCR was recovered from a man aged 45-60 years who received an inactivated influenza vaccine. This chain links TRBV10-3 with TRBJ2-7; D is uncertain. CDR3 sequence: CAISPDSYEQYF. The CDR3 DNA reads TGTGCCATCAGTCCCGATTCCTACGAGCAGTACTTC.